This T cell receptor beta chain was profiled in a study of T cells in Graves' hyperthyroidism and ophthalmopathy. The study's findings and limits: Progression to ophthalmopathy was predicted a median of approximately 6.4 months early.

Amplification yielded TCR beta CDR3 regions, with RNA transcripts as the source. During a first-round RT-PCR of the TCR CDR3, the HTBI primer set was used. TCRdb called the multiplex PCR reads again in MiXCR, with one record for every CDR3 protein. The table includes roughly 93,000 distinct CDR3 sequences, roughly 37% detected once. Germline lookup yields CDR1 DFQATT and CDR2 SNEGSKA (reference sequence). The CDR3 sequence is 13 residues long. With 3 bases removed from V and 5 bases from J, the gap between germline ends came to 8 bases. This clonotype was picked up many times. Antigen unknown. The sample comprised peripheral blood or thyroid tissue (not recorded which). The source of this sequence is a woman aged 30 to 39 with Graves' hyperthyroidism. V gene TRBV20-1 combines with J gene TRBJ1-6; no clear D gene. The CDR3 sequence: CSASTDNNSPLHF. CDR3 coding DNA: TGCAGTGCTAGTACAGACAATAATTCACCCCTCCACTTT.